Listed below are T cell receptor beta chains from one sample, sequenced in a study of cytomegalovirus exposure and HLA in healthy donors. The repertoire was sequenced with immunoSEQ multiplex PCR; TCRdb's copy has only in-frame clones and lacks some. The data hold 230,000 or so clones, with about 90% observed a single time. Sequenced sample: PBMCs. The receptors were gathered from a girl aged 2-10 years in good health and CMV-seronegative. Both conserved end residues are part of each CDR3. The D gene is left open where the match is weak. Clone size is given for some rows only: seen once, a few or many times, or a class if the clone is expanded.

length: 14
size: .
V: TRBV9
J: TRBJ2-7
D: TRBD2
CDR3: CASNPAGGSYEQYF
DNA: TGTGCCAGCAATCCAGCGGGGGGTTCCTACGAGCAGTACTTC

length: 15
size: .
V: TRBV6-1
J: TRBJ1-5
D: TRBD1
CDR3: CASSPTGGGNQPQHF
DNA: TGTGCCAGCAGTCCCACAGGGGGAGGCAATCAGCCCCAGCATTTT

length: 15
size: .
V: TRBV14
J: TRBJ2-2
D: .
CDR3: CASSLVGGFTGELFF
DNA: TGTGCCAGCAGCCTCGTGGGGGGTTTCACCGGGGAGCTGTTTTTT

length: 16
size: .
V: TRBV6-1
J: TRBJ2-1
D: TRBD2
CDR3: CASSEGGGQFVNEQFF
DNA: TGTGCCAGCAGTGAAGGCGGGGGGCAGTTTGTTAATGAGCAGTTCTTC

length: 13
size: .
V: TRBV7-9
J: TRBJ2-7
D: TRBD1
CDR3: CASNRQGEGEQYF
DNA: TGTGCCAGCAACCGACAGGGAGAGGGCGAGCAGTACTTC

length: 15
size: few
V: TRBV6-5
J: TRBJ1-5
D: TRBD1
CDR3: CASSPTGQGGQPQHF
DNA: TGTGCCAGCAGCCCCACCGGACAGGGGGGGCAGCCCCAGCATTTT

length: 15
size: .
V: TRBV5-1
J: TRBJ2-1
D: .
CDR3: CASSLDRSSYNEQFF
DNA: TGCGCCAGCAGCTTGGACAGGAGCTCCTACAATGAGCAGTTCTTC

length: 14
size: .
V: TRBV12-5
J: TRBJ2-2
D: .
CDR3: CASGGLMNTGELFF
DNA: TGTGCTAGTGGCGGACTTATGAACACCGGGGAGCTGTTTTTT

length: 15
size: .
V: TRBV19
J: TRBJ2-2
D: .
CDR3: CASSIPRTVSGELFF
DNA: TGTGCCAGTAGTATTCCTCGGACTGTTTCCGGGGAGCTGTTTTTT

length: 17
size: .
V: TRBV5-6
J: TRBJ1-3
D: TRBD1
CDR3: CASSEPTGAAFGNTIYF
DNA: TGTGCCAGCAGCGAACCGACAGGGGCCGCTTTTGGAAACACCATATATTTT

length: 13
size: .
V: TRBV30
J: TRBJ2-7
D: TRBD1
CDR3: CAWSVRDRDEQYF
DNA: TGTGCCTGGAGTGTACGTGACAGGGACGAGCAGTACTTC

length: 15
size: .
V: TRBV6-1
J: TRBJ1-6
D: .
CDR3: CASRDRSSYNSPLHF
DNA: TGTGCCAGCAGAGACAGGAGCTCCTATAATTCACCCCTCCACTTT

length: 16
size: .
V: TRBV9
J: TRBJ2-5
D: TRBD2
CDR3: CASSAGTREGQETQYF
DNA: TGTGCCAGCAGCGCCGGGACTAGGGAAGGCCAAGAGACCCAGTACTTC

length: 14
size: .
V: TRBV6-5
J: TRBJ2-2
D: TRBD1
CDR3: CASTPTGGFGELFF
DNA: TGTGCCAGCACCCCGACAGGGGGCTTCGGGGAGCTGTTTTTT

length: 17
size: .
V: TRBV7-9
J: TRBJ1-4
D: TRBD1
CDR3: CASSFDLDRATNEKLFF
DNA: TGTGCCAGCAGCTTTGACCTAGACAGGGCAACTAATGAAAAACTGTTTTTT

length: 16
size: .
V: TRBV12-5
J: TRBJ2-1
D: TRBD2
CDR3: CASGWGAGGPYNEQFF
DNA: TGTGCTAGTGGTTGGGGAGCGGGAGGGCCGTACAATGAGCAGTTCTTC

length: 12
size: .
V: TRBV10-3
J: TRBJ1-3
D: .
CDR3: CAIRSGGNTIYF
DNA: TGTGCCATTAGAAGTGGTGGAAACACCATATATTTT

length: 18
size: .
V: TRBV27
J: TRBJ2-5
D: TRBD2
CDR3: CASSLSRFFGGGEETQYF
DNA: TGTGCCAGCAGTTTATCGCGGTTTTTCGGGGGGGGAGAAGAGACCCAGTACTTC

length: 18
size: .
V: TRBV19
J: TRBJ1-5
D: .
CDR3: CASSVPGPQGRSNQPQHF
DNA: TGTGCCAGTAGCGTGCCGGGACCACAGGGACGGAGCAATCAGCCCCAGCATTTT

length: 14
size: .
V: TRBV15
J: TRBJ2-7
D: .
CDR3: CATSGLGARYEQYF
DNA: TGTGCCACCAGCGGCCTGGGAGCCCGCTACGAGCAGTACTTC

length: 15
size: .
V: TRBV19
J: TRBJ2-2
D: TRBD2
CDR3: CASNPAGVLSGELFF
DNA: TGTGCCAGTAATCCAGCGGGAGTTTTGTCCGGGGAGCTGTTTTTT

length: 15
size: .
V: TRBV29-1
J: TRBJ2-1
D: .
CDR3: CSTHRGGNQYNEQFF
DNA: TGCAGCACGCATCGGGGCGGGAATCAGTATAATGAGCAGTTCTTC

length: 15
size: .
V: TRBV5-1
J: TRBJ2-1
D: .
CDR3: CASSLDRRLYNEQFF
DNA: TGCGCCAGCAGCTTGGACAGACGTTTATACAATGAGCAGTTCTTC

length: 19
size: once
V: TRBV12-5
J: TRBJ2-3
D: TRBD2
CDR3: CASGLSSLAGGPGPDTQYF
DNA: TGTGCTAGTGGTTTGTCCAGCCTAGCGGGAGGGCCAGGACCAGATACGCAGTATTTT

length: 16
size: .
V: TRBV28
J: TRBJ1-3
D: TRBD1
CDR3: CASRRDRGSTGNTIYF
DNA: TGTGCCAGCAGACGGGACAGGGGATCGACTGGAAACACCATATATTTT

length: 14
size: .
V: TRBV5-8
J: TRBJ2-7
D: TRBD1
CDR3: CASSHGTGGHEQYF
DNA: TGTGCCAGCAGCCACGGGACAGGGGGACACGAGCAGTACTTC

length: 18
size: .
V: TRBV6-1
J: TRBJ2-1
D: .
CDR3: CASSELFNRGGPYNEQFF
DNA: TGTGCCAGCAGTGAACTATTTAATAGGGGGGGACCCTACAATGAGCAGTTCTTC

length: 13
size: .
V: TRBV2
J: TRBJ2-5
D: .
CDR3: CASKGDVGETQYF
DNA: TGTGCCAGCAAAGGAGATGTCGGGGAGACCCAGTACTTC

length: 14
size: once
V: TRBV19
J: TRBJ2-5
D: .
CDR3: CASSPDRSSETQYF
DNA: TGTGCCAGTAGTCCTGACAGGTCCTCAGAGACCCAGTACTTC

length: 13
size: once
V: TRBV28
J: TRBJ1-2
D: .
CDR3: CASSQTGGYGYTF
DNA: TGTGCCAGCAGTCAAACAGGAGGGTATGGCTACACCTTC

length: 16
size: .
V: TRBV18
J: TRBJ1-6
D: TRBD1
CDR3: CASSPPGQGAGSPLHF
DNA: TGTGCCAGCTCACCACCGGGGCAGGGGGCTGGATCACCCCTCCACTTT

length: 15
size: .
V: TRBV5-1
J: TRBJ2-1
D: TRBD1
CDR3: CASSPRTGGHNEQFF
DNA: TGCGCCAGCAGCCCTAGGACAGGTGGGCACAATGAGCAGTTCTTC

length: 13
size: .
V: TRBV5-1
J: TRBJ2-1
D: .
CDR3: CASSLAGFDEQFF
DNA: TGCGCCAGCAGCTTGGCAGGGTTTGATGAGCAGTTCTTC

length: 15
size: .
V: TRBV13
J: TRBJ2-1
D: TRBD2
CDR3: CASSLRTSGSNEQFF
DNA: TGTGCCAGCAGCCTGAGGACTAGCGGGAGCAATGAGCAGTTCTTC

length: 16
size: .
V: TRBV10-1
J: TRBJ2-7
D: .
CDR3: CASSENRLDGTYEQYF
DNA: TGCGCCAGCAGTGAGAATCGGCTGGACGGGACCTACGAGCAGTACTTC

length: 15
size: .
V: TRBV10-3
J: TRBJ1-2
D: TRBD1
CDR3: CAISEGYRGFEGYTF
DNA: TGTGCCATCAGTGAAGGTTACAGGGGGTTTGAAGGCTACACCTTC

length: 17
size: .
V: TRBV7-9
J: TRBJ2-7
D: TRBD2
CDR3: CASSSRGRGVISYEQYF
DNA: TGTGCCAGCAGCAGCCGAGGGCGGGGGGTGATCTCCTACGAGCAGTACTTC

length: 16
size: .
V: TRBV15
J: TRBJ2-7
D: TRBD2
CDR3: CATSRGTSGSSYEQYF
DNA: TGTGCCACCAGCAGAGGGACTAGCGGGAGCTCCTACGAGCAGTACTTC

length: 14
size: .
V: TRBV30
J: TRBJ1-5
D: TRBD1
CDR3: CAWSHQGAGQPQHF
DNA: TGTGCCTGGAGTCATCAGGGGGCGGGACAGCCCCAGCATTTT

length: 15
size: .
V: TRBV7-8
J: TRBJ2-7
D: TRBD2
CDR3: CASSIIPGTSYEQYF
DNA: TGTGCCAGCAGCATCATACCCGGGACTAGCTACGAGCAGTACTTC

length: 16
size: few
V: TRBV7-9
J: TRBJ1-1
D: TRBD1
CDR3: CASSVKGALMNTEAFF
DNA: TGTGCCAGCTCGGTCAAGGGGGCCCTGATGAACACTGAAGCTTTCTTT

length: 14
size: .
V: TRBV18
J: TRBJ1-2
D: .
CDR3: CASSPPNQGYGYTF
DNA: TGTGCCAGCTCACCACCGAATCAGGGGTATGGCTACACCTTC

length: 14
size: .
V: TRBV2
J: TRBJ1-2
D: .
CDR3: CASSADRMDYGYTF
DNA: TGTGCCAGCAGTGCGGACAGAATGGACTATGGCTACACCTTC

length: 12
size: once
V: TRBV13
J: TRBJ2-1
D: .
CDR3: CASSGRVIGQFF
DNA: TGTGCCAGCAGCGGCCGGGTGATCGGGCAGTTCTTC

length: 15
size: .
V: TRBV19
J: TRBJ2-7
D: TRBD1
CDR3: CASSGTGTGSYEQYF
DNA: TGTGCCAGTAGTGGAACCGGGACAGGGTCCTACGAGCAGTACTTC

length: 11
size: .
V: TRBV6-1
J: TRBJ2-1
D: .
CDR3: CASIGNNEQFF
DNA: TGTGCCAGCATCGGGAACAATGAGCAGTTCTTC

length: 15
size: .
V: TRBV6-5
J: TRBJ1-6
D: .
CDR3: CASKIGSSYNSPLHF
DNA: TGTGCCAGCAAGATCGGGAGCTCCTATAATTCACCCCTCCACTTT

length: 16
size: .
V: TRBV6-5
J: TRBJ2-1
D: TRBD2
CDR3: CASSYREEYPYNEQFF
DNA: TGTGCCAGCAGTTACCGGGAGGAATACCCCTACAATGAGCAGTTCTTC

length: 16
size: .
V: TRBV7-9
J: TRBJ2-1
D: TRBD2
CDR3: CASSLFTAGVANEQFF
DNA: TGTGCCAGCAGCTTATTTACGGCGGGAGTGGCCAATGAGCAGTTCTTC

length: 17
size: few
V: TRBV5-1
J: TRBJ2-1
D: .
CDR3: CASSGDFSGSSYNEQFF
DNA: TGCGCCAGCAGCGGGGACTTTTCGGGGAGTTCCTACAATGAGCAGTTCTTC

length: 14
size: .
V: TRBV13
J: TRBJ2-7
D: TRBD2
CDR3: CASSSGLETYEQYF
DNA: TGTGCCAGCAGTTCCGGACTAGAAACTTACGAGCAGTACTTC

length: 14
size: .
V: TRBV2
J: TRBJ2-1
D: TRBD2
CDR3: CASGSRDYWDEQFF
DNA: TGTGCCAGCGGGAGTAGGGACTACTGGGATGAGCAGTTCTTC

length: 13
size: .
V: TRBV5-4
J: TRBJ2-7
D: TRBD1
CDR3: CASSLQGFYEQYF
DNA: TGTGCCAGCAGCCTACAGGGGTTCTACGAGCAGTACTTC

length: 14
size: .
V: TRBV28
J: TRBJ1-2
D: TRBD1
CDR3: CASSMTGEDYGYTF
DNA: TGTGCCAGCAGTATGACAGGGGAGGACTATGGCTACACCTTC